The following is a TCR beta chain sequence with its context. Trimming removed 4 bases from V and 5 bases from J, with 13 bases in between. Germline CDR1 and CDR2: SGHAT and FQDESV (reference sequence). This CDR3 has 14 amino acids. Sequencing used immunoSEQ multiplex PCR; TCRdb keeps in-frame clones, though not all of them. In the table there are some 150,000 clones, roughly 80% of which are singletons. This sample is drawn from a study of blood T cell repertoires in COVID-19. The TCR was taken from a woman of 80 years or more with acute or convalescent COVID-19. Sequenced input: peripheral blood. The chain is built from TRBV11-1 and TRBJ2-3; TRBD2 is a possible D gene (5 bases). CDR3 in DNA: TGTGCCAGCAGCTCCAGAAACGAGGGAGATACGCAGTATTTT. Protein: CASSSRNEGDTQYF.